Described below is a single T cell receptor (beta chain) sequence and its context. This specimen belongs to a study of blood T cell repertoires in COVID-19. With 4 bases clipped from V and 2 bases from J, the junction kept 10 bases outside the gene matches. Germline V gene data show CDR1 as GTSNPN and CDR2 as SVGIG (reference sequence). CDR3 length: 15 residues. As handled by the study authors: Cell counts per sample came from amplifying reference gene primers. The protocol was immunoSEQ multiplex PCR, while the TCRdb copy is restricted to in-frame clones and leaves out a portion. The V and J calls and clone size come from that table; D and trimming were worked out from the DNA. Altogether fewer than 100,000 clones are present, around nine tenths being singletons, with the ten largest covering over 9%.

Sequenced input: peripheral blood. This chain connects TRBV30 to TRBJ2-7; TRBD1 matches at 8 bases. This clonotype was obtained from a man aged 50 to 60 with acute or convalescent COVID-19. CDR3 amino acids: CAWKYTGTGAYEQYF. CDR3 DNA: TGTGCCTGGAAATACACCGGGACAGGAGCCTACGAGCAGTACTTC.